Listed below are T cell receptor beta chains from one sample, sequenced in a study of shared T cell receptors in the human thymus. Clones were sequenced by immunoSEQ multiplex PCR, and TCRdb holds only the in-frame ones, with some missing. In the table there are some 720,000 clones, roughly 88% of which are singletons. Separately, the same data were catalogued under a study of human thymus T cells.

The sample consisted of thymocytes. The source is a boy in the first two years of life with a congenital heart defect. Both conserved end residues are part of each CDR3. Each record gives: V gene, CDR3 length, clone size, J gene, D gene, CDR3 protein, CDR3 DNA. The D gene is left open where the match is weak. For some rows the clone size is stated as once, few or many, or as a class when expanded; others skip it.

TRBV15	17	-	TRBJ2-7	-	CATSRWLAGRGGMVQYF	TGTGCCACCAGCAGATGGCTCGCGGGGCGGGGCGGGATGGTACAGTACTTC
TRBV14	14	-	TRBJ2-1	-	CASSQTPTYNEQFF	TGTGCCAGCAGCCAGACTCCCACCTACAATGAGCAGTTCTTC
TRBV27	13	-	TRBJ1-2	TRBD1	CASSRTGENGYTF	TGTGCCAGCAGCCGAACAGGGGAAAATGGCTACACCTTC
TRBV28	18	-	TRBJ1-4	-	CASSLFKRMGATNEKLFF	TGTGCCAGCAGTTTATTTAAAAGGATGGGAGCAACTAATGAAAAACTGTTTTTT
TRBV5-6	16	-	TRBJ2-3	TRBD2	CASSCGLAGGTDTQYF	TGTGCCAGCAGCTGTGGTCTAGCGGGAGGCACAGATACGCAGTATTTT
TRBV6-1	17	-	TRBJ2-7	-	CASSEVWVTSVGDEQYF	TGTGCCAGCAGTGAAGTATGGGTGACTAGTGTGGGGGACGAGCAGTACTTC
TRBV11-2	15	-	TRBJ2-2	TRBD1	CASSLGQGSTGELFF	TGTGCCAGCAGCTTGGGACAGGGGTCCACCGGGGAGCTGTTTTTT
TRBV4-2	18	few	TRBJ2-1	TRBD2	CASSQATGGRESHNEQFF	TGTGCCAGCAGCCAGGCGACTGGCGGGAGGGAGTCCCACAATGAGCAGTTCTTC
TRBV30	14	-	TRBJ2-7	-	CAWSVARSYYEQYF	TGTGCCTGGAGTGTGGCGCGGAGTTACTACGAGCAGTACTTC
TRBV20-1	11	once	TRBJ2-3	-	CSAIDSQTQYF	TGCAGTGCTATCGACTCTCAGACGCAGTATTTT
TRBV4-1	16	-	TRBJ2-1	TRBD2	CASSPSLAGVDNEQFF	TGCGCCAGCAGCCCCTCACTAGCGGGAGTCGACAATGAGCAGTTCTTC
TRBV14	12	-	TRBJ1-1	-	CASSHSNTEAFF	TGTGCCAGCAGCCATAGCAACACTGAAGCTTTCTTT
TRBV11-3	18	-	TRBJ2-3	TRBD2	CASSLGPGLAGSTDTQYF	TGTGCCAGCAGCTTAGGGCCGGGACTAGCGGGATCTACAGATACGCAGTATTTT
TRBV27	19	-	TRBJ2-3	TRBD1	CASSPIWDRAVGATDTQYF	TGTGCCAGCAGTCCAATATGGGACAGAGCGGTCGGAGCCACAGATACGCAGTATTTT
TRBV14	15	-	TRBJ2-1	TRBD2	CASSTRDSGRYEQFF	TGTGCCAGCAGCACAAGGGATAGCGGGAGGTATGAGCAGTTCTTC
TRBV27	14	-	TRBJ1-4	TRBD1	CASSTQGEREKLFF	TGTGCCAGCAGTACGCAGGGGGAGAGGGAAAAACTGTTTTTT
TRBV27	17	-	TRBJ1-1	-	CASSPVSPRVGITEAFF	TGTGCCAGCAGTCCCGTCTCCCCGAGGGTTGGGATCACTGAAGCTTTCTTT
TRBV10-3	16	-	TRBJ2-2	-	CAISEAPRQNTGELFF	TGTGCCATCAGTGAGGCCCCTCGACAGAACACCGGGGAGCTGTTTTTT
TRBV30	16	-	TRBJ2-3	-	CAWSVWQGGVTDTQYF	TGTGCCTGGAGTGTATGGCAGGGAGGAGTCACAGATACGCAGTATTTT
TRBV7-9	16	-	TRBJ1-3	-	CASSSRGGSSGNTIYF	TGTGCCAGCAGCTCAAGGGGGGGGAGCTCTGGAAACACCATATATTTT
TRBV5-6	17	-	TRBJ1-1	TRBD1	CASSPRASGGADTEAFF	TGTGCCAGCAGCCCCAGAGCCTCAGGGGGTGCGGACACTGAAGCTTTCTTT
TRBV7-9	16	-	TRBJ2-1	-	CASSLNGSAPFHEQFF	TGTGCCAGCAGCTTAAACGGGAGTGCTCCCTTCCATGAGCAGTTCTTC
TRBV5-1	12	-	TRBJ2-7	-	CASSPQGREQYF	TGCGCCAGCAGCCCTCAAGGGAGGGAGCAGTACTTC
TRBV5-4	17	-	TRBJ2-7	TRBD2	CASSLGVTSGPTYEQYF	TGTGCCAGCAGCTTGGGGGTTACTAGCGGACCCACCTACGAGCAGTACTTC
TRBV6-1	15	-	TRBJ2-3	-	CASSEYGGLTDTQYF	TGTGCCAGCAGTGAATACGGCGGCCTTACAGATACGCAGTATTTT
TRBV7-2	17	once	TRBJ2-5	-	CASSLHAEGALQETQYF	TGTGCCAGCAGCTTACACGCAGAAGGGGCCCTCCAAGAGACCCAGTACTTC
TRBV7-8	16	once	TRBJ1-2	-	CASSLGLRDSLDGYTF	TGTGCCAGCAGCCTAGGATTAAGAGACAGTCTGGATGGCTACACCTTC
TRBV6-1	16	few	TRBJ2-7	TRBD2	CASSERRREASYEQYF	TGTGCCAGCAGTGAACGGAGGCGGGAGGCCTCCTACGAGCAGTACTTC
TRBV10-3	15	-	TRBJ2-2	-	CAISDAARRTGELFF	TGTGCCATCAGTGACGCAGCGAGAAGGACCGGGGAGCTGTTTTTT
TRBV7-6	16	-	TRBJ2-5	-	CASSLAGNYPRPVQYF	TGTGCCAGCAGCTTAGCCGGGAACTACCCGCGGCCCGTCCAGTACTTC
TRBV10-3	15	-	TRBJ2-6	-	CAISEGASGANVLTF	TGTGCCATCAGTGAGGGAGCGTCTGGGGCCAACGTCCTGACTTTC
TRBV6-1	17	once	TRBJ2-7	TRBD1	CASSEATDRVKLYEQYF	TGTGCCAGCAGTGAAGCTACTGACAGGGTAAAACTATACGAGCAGTACTTC
TRBV2	15	-	TRBJ2-7	TRBD2	CASPTGSGSSYEQYF	TGTGCCAGTCCTACTGGCAGCGGGAGCTCCTACGAGCAGTACTTC
TRBV7-8	16	-	TRBJ2-7	TRBD1	CASSPSSGTGRHEQYF	TGTGCCAGCAGCCCTTCGTCCGGGACAGGGAGGCACGAGCAGTACTTC
TRBV14	11	-	TRBJ2-7	-	CASSPRRGQYF	TGTGCCAGCAGTCCCCGTAGGGGGCAGTACTTC
TRBV7-6	14	-	TRBJ2-5	TRBD1	CASSLGTGVETQYF	TGTGCCAGCAGCTTAGGGACAGGGGTGGAGACCCAGTACTTC
TRBV11-1	18	few	TRBJ2-3	TRBD2	CASSRGPRGAGGVDTQYF	TGTGCCAGCAGCAGGGGCCCGAGAGGAGCGGGAGGGGTAGATACGCAGTATTTT
TRBV7-3	16	-	TRBJ2-6	TRBD1	CASSLPGGDRANVLTF	TGTGCCAGCAGCTTACCAGGGGGCGATCGGGCCAACGTCCTGACTTTC
TRBV5-5	17	-	TRBJ1-2	-	CASSLDPTPSLNYGYTF	TGTGCCAGCAGCTTGGATCCGACACCTTCCTTGAACTATGGCTACACCTTC
TRBV4-3	15	-	TRBJ2-5	-	CASSQGRGLRETQYF	TGCGCCAGCAGCCAAGGGAGGGGGCTCCGGGAGACCCAGTACTTC
TRBV5-1	15	once	TRBJ2-7	-	CASSLWDLETYEQYF	TGCGCCAGCAGCTTGTGGGACTTAGAGACCTACGAGCAGTACTTC
TRBV29-1	16	-	TRBJ2-1	TRBD2	CSEIRTSGSSYNEQFF	TGCAGCGAGATCCGGACTAGCGGGAGCTCCTACAATGAGCAGTTCTTC
TRBV28	15	-	TRBJ2-7	TRBD2	CASSLCGAGGSEQYF	TGTGCCAGCAGTTTATGCGGCGCGGGAGGGAGCGAGCAGTACTTC
TRBV28	14	-	TRBJ2-7	TRBD1	CASSLDRGRYEQYF	TGTGCCTCCTCACTGGACAGGGGGAGATACGAGCAGTACTTC
TRBV7-9	14	once	TRBJ2-2	-	CASSPSANTGELFF	TGTGCCAGCAGCCCCTCTGCGAACACCGGGGAGCTGTTTTTT
TRBV18	16	-	TRBJ2-5	TRBD2	CASSLPGREGPETQYF	TGTGCCAGCTCACTCCCGGGGCGGGAGGGCCCCGAGACCCAGTACTTC
TRBV28	12	-	TRBJ2-7	-	CASSFFRYEQYF	TGTGCCAGCAGTTTTTTCAGATACGAGCAGTACTTC
TRBV4-3	16	-	TRBJ2-7	-	CASSQDRGRGSYEQYF	TGCGCCAGCAGCCAAGATCGCGGCAGAGGCTCCTACGAGCAGTACTTC
TRBV14	15	-	TRBJ2-1	-	CASSLSRGSYNEQFF	TGTGCCAGCAGCCTTTCAAGGGGCTCCTACAATGAGCAGTTCTTC
TRBV9	16	-	TRBJ2-1	TRBD2	CASSVASGNPYNEQFF	TGTGCCAGCAGCGTGGCTAGCGGGAACCCCTACAATGAGCAGTTCTTC
TRBV5-4	14	-	TRBJ2-2	TRBD2	CASSLAGGTGELFF	TGTGCCAGCAGCTTGGCGGGGGGCACCGGGGAGCTGTTTTTT
TRBV25-1	16	-	TRBJ2-1	TRBD2	CASSRSSGRPYNEQFF	TGTGCCAGCAGTCGCTCTAGCGGGAGGCCCTACAATGAGCAGTTCTTC
TRBV6-4	13	once	TRBJ2-1	-	CASSDAGHNEQFF	TGTGCCAGCAGTGATGCGGGACACAATGAGCAGTTCTTC
TRBV4-1	15	-	TRBJ1-4	-	CASSQDGVLDEKLFF	TGCGCCAGCAGCCAAGATGGAGTATTAGACGAAAAACTGTTTTTT